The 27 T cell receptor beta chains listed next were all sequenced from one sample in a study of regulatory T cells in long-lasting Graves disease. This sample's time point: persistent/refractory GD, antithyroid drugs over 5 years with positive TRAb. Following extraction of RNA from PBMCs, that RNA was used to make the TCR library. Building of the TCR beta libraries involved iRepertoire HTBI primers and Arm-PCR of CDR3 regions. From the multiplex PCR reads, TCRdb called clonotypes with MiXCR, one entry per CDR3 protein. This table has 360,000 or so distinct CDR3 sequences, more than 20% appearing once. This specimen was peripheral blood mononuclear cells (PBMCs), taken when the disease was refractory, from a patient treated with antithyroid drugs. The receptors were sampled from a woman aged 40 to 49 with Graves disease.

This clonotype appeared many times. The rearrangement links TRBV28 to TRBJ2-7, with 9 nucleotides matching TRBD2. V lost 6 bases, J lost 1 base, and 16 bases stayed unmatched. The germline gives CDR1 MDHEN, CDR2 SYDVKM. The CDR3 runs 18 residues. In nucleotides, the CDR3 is TGTGCCAGCAGGCCCCGACCGCCTTCTAGCGGGGTATCCTACGAGCAGTACTTC. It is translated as CASRPRPPSSGVSYEQYF.

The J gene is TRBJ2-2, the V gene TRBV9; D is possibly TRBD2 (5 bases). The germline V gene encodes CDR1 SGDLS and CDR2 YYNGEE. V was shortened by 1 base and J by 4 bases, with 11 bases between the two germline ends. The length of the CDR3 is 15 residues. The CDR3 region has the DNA TGTGCCAGCAGCGTACGAGGCGCGGGCACCGGGGAGCTGTTTTTT. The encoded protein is CASSVRGAGTGELFF.

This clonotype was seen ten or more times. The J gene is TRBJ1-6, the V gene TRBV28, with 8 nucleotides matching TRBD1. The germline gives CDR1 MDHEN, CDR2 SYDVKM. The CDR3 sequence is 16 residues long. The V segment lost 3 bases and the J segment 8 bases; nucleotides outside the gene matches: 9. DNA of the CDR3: TGTGCCAGCAGTTTGTTTACAGGGGGGCCTTATTCACCCCTCCACTTT. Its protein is CASSLFTGGPYSPLHF.

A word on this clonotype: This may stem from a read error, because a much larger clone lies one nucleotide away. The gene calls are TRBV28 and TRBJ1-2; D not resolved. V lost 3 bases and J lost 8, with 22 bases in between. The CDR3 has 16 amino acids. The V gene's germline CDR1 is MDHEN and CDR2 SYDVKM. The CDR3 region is CASSFNSSDGGSGYTF. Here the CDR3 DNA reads TGTGCCAGCAGTTTCAACTCTTCGGACGGCGGGAGCGGCTACACCTTC.

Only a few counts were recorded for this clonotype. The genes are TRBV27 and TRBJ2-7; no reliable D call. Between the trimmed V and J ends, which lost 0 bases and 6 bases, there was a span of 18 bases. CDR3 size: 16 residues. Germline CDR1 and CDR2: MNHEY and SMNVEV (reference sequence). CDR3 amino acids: CASSLSPGSSGGEQYF. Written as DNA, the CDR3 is TGTGCCAGCAGTTTATCCCCCGGGTCCTCGGGTGGCGAGCAGTACTTC.

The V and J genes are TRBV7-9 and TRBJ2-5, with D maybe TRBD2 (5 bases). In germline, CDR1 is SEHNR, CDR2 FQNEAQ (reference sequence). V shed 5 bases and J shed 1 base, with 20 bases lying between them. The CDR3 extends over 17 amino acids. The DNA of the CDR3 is TGTGCCAGCAGCCCTCTTCACCCCGGGATCCCCCAAGAGACCCAGTACTTC. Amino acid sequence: CASSPLHPGIPQETQYF. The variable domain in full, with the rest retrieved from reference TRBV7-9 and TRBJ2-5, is DTGVSQNPRHKITKRGQNVTFRCDPISEHNRLYWYRQTLGQGPEFLTYFQNEAQLEKSRLLSDRFSAERPKGSFSTLEIQRTEQGDSAMYLCASSPLHPGIPQETQYFGPGTRLLVL.

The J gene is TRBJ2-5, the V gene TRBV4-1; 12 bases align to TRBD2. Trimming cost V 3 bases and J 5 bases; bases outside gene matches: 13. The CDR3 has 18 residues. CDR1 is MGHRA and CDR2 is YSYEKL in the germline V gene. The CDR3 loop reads CASSQGGASGRADETQYF. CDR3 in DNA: TGCGCCAGCAGCCAGGGGGGTGCTAGCGGGAGGGCCGACGAGACCCAGTACTTC.

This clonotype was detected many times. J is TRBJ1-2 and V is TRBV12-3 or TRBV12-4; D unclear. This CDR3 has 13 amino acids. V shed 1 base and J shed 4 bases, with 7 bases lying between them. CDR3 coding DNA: TGTGCCAGCAGTTTAGGGATGGGCTATGGCTACACCTTC. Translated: CASSLGMGYGYTF.

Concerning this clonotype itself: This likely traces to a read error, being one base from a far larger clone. This CDR3 is CASREGGGRSETQYF. The CDR3 DNA reads TGTGCCAGCAGAGAGGGGGGCGGGAGGTCAGAGACCCAGTACTTC. V is TRBV7-2 and J is TRBJ2-5; the match to TRBD2 covers 8 bases. The CDR3 is 15 amino acids. In germline, CDR1 is SGHTA, CDR2 FQGNSA. The ends lost 6 bases at V and 4 bases at J; junction bases unmatched: 10.

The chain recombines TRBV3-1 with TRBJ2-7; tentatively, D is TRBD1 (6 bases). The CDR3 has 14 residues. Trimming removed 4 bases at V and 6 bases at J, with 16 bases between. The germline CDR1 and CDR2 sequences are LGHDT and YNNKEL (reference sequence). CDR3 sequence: CASSLRGQIPEQYF. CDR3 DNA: TGTGCCAGCAGCCTGCGCGGACAGATTCCCGAGCAGTACTTC.

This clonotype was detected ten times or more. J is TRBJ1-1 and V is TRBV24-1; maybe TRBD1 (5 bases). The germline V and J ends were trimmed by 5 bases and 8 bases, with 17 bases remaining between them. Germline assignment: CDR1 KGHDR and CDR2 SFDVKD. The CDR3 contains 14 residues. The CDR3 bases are TGTGCCACCAGTGCCCCGGGGCGGGTTGGAGAAGCTTTCTTT. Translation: CATSAPGRVGEAFF.

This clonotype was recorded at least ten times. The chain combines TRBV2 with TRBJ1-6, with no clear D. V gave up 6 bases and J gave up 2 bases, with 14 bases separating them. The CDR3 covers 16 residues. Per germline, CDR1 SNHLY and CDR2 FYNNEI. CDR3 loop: CASRVAGDPYNSPLHF. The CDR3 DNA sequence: TGTGCCAGCAGAGTTGCGGGAGACCCCTATAATTCACCCCTCCACTTT. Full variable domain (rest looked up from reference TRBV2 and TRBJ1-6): EPEVTQTPSHQVTQMGQEVILRCVPISNHLYFYWYRQILGQKVEFLVSFYNNEISEKSEIFDDQFSVERPDGSNFTLKIRSTKLEDSAMYFCASRVAGDPYNSPLHFGNGTRLTVT.

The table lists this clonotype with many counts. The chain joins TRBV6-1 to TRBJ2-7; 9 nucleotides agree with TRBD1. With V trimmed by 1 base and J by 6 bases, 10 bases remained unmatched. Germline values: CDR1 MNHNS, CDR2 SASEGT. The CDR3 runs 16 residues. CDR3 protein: CASSEGQGVGTGEQYF. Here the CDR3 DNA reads TGTGCCAGCAGTGAAGGACAGGGGGTAGGAACTGGCGAGCAGTACTTC.

The CDR3 loop is CASSHASEREGSYNEQFF. CDR3 bases: TGTGCCAGCAGCCACGCAAGTGAGCGGGAGGGCTCCTACAATGAGCAGTTCTTC. The chain employs TRBV11-2 and TRBJ2-1, with 10 bases that match TRBD2. V dropped 5 bases and J dropped 0; count of bases not matched to a gene: 10. The germline gives CDR1 SGHAT, CDR2 FQNNGV. This CDR3 has 18 residues.

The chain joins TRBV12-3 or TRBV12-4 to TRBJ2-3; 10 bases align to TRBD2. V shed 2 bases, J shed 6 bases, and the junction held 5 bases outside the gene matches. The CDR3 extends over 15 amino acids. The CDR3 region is CASSLLAGEGDTQYF. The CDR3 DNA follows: TGTGCCAGCAGTTTACTAGCGGGAGAGGGCGATACGCAGTATTTT.

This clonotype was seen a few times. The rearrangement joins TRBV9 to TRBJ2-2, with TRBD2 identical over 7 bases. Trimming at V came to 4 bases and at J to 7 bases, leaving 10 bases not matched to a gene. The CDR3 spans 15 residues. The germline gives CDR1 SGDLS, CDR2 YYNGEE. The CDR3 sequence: CASSPRTSLGGELFF. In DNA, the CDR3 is TGTGCCAGCAGCCCTCGGACTAGTTTGGGCGGGGAGCTGTTTTTT. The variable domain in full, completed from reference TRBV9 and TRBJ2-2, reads DSGVTQTPKHLITATGQRVTLRCSPRSGDLSVYWYQQSLDQGLQFLIQYYNGEERAKGNILERFSAQQFPDLHSELNLSSLELGDSALYFCASSPRTSLGGELFFGEGSRLTVL.

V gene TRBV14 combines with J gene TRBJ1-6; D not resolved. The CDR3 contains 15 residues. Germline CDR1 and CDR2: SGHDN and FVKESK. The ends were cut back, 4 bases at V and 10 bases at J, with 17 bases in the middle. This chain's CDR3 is CASSPGHDGRSPLHF. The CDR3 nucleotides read TGTGCCAGCAGCCCCGGGCACGATGGAAGATCACCCCTCCACTTT.

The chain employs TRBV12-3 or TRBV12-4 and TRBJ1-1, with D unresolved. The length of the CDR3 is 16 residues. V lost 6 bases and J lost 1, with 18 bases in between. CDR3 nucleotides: TGTGCCAGCAGCCAAGAGGCCACGATATCGAACACTGAAGCTTTCTTT. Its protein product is CASSQEATISNTEAFF.

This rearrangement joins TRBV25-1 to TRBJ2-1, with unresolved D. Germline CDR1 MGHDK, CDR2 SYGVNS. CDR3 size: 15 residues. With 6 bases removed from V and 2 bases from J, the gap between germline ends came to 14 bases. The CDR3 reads CASSQMVGAYNEQFF. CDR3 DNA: TGTGCCAGCAGCCAAATGGTTGGGGCCTACAATGAGCAGTTCTTC.

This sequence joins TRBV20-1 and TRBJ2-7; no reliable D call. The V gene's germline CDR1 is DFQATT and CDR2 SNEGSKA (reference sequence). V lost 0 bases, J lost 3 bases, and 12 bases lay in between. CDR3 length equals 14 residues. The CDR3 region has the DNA TGCAGTGCTAGAGACCCTGGAAATGACTACGAGCAGTACTTC. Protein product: CSARDPGNDYEQYF.

The CDR3 loop is CASSGRDIHLSGANVLTF. The CDR3 region has the DNA TGCGCCAGCAGCGGGAGGGACATCCACCTCTCTGGGGCCAACGTCCTGACTTTC. The chain joins TRBV5-1 to TRBJ2-6, with D maybe TRBD2 (7 bases). The V end lost 4 bases, the J end lost 0 bases, and 17 bases lay between the germline ends. Germline CDR1 SGHRS, CDR2 YFSETQ. The CDR3 length is 18 residues.

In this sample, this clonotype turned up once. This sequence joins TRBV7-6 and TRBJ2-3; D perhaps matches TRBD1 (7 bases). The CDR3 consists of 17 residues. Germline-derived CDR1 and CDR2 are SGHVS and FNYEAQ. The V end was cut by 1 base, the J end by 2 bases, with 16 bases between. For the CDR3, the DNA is TGTGCCAGCAGCTTAGGACCCGGGGGACAGATCACAGATACGCAGTATTTT. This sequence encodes CASSLGPGGQITDTQYF.

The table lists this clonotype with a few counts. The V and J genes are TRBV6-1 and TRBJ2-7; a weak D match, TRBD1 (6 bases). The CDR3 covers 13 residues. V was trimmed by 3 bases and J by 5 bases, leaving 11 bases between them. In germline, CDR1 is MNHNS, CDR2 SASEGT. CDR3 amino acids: CASSDRGRNEQYF. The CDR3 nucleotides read TGTGCCAGCAGTGACAGGGGTAGGAACGAGCAGTACTTC.

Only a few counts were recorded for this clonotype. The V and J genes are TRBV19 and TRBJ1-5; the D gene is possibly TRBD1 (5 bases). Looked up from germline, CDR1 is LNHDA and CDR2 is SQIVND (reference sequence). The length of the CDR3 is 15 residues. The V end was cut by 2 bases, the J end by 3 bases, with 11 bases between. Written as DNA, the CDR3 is TGTGCCAGTAGTATAATGGGACGGAACAATCAGCCCCAGCATTTT. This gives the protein CASSIMGRNNQPQHF.

The CDR3 region has the DNA TGTGCCAGCAGTTCCTCCGTCGGGACAGGGGTAAGCACTGAAGCTTTCTTT. It codes for CASSSSVGTGVSTEAFF. This chain joins TRBV28 and TRBJ1-1; 10 bases agree with TRBD1. The CDR3 runs 17 residues. With V trimmed by 4 bases and J by 4 bases, 12 bases remained unmatched. Germline V lookup: CDR1 MDHEN, CDR2 SYDVKM.

The CDR3 nucleotides are TGTGCCAACACCGAGCGGGCCTCCTACGAGCAGTACTTC. Protein product: CANTERASYEQYF. The chain combines TRBV6-1 with TRBJ2-7; weak D call: TRBD2 (6 bases). CDR3 length: 13 residues. Trimming stripped 10 bases from V and 0 bases from J, with 13 bases between. Germline V lookup: CDR1 MNHNS, CDR2 SASEGT.

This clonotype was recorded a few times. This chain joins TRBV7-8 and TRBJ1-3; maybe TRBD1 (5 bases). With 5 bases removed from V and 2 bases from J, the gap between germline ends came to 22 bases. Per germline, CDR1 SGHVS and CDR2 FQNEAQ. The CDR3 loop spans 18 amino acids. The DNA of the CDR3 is TGTGCCAGCAGCATAACATTTACTCAGGGCTCAACTGGAAACACCATATATTTT. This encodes CASSITFTQGSTGNTIYF.